This T cell receptor beta chain was captured in a study of control samples from healthy donors and cancer patients. The method was immunoSEQ multiplex PCR; TCRdb's version includes in-frame clones alone and lacks a portion of them. The sample includes roughly 120,000 clones, 88% seen only once; the top ten take about 2.5%. CDR3 length: 15 residues. Germline V gene sequence: CDR1 SNHLY, CDR2 FYNNEI. With 4 bases clipped from V and 4 bases from J, the junction kept 6 bases outside the gene matches. Sequencing input: blood. The TCR was taken from an older woman in good health. The chain carries TRBV2 and TRBJ2-2; 7 bases line up with TRBD2. CDR3 amino acids: CASSGTGGSTGELFF. CDR3 DNA sequence: TGTGCCAGCAGTGGGACCGGGGGGAGCACCGGGGAGCTGTTTTTT.